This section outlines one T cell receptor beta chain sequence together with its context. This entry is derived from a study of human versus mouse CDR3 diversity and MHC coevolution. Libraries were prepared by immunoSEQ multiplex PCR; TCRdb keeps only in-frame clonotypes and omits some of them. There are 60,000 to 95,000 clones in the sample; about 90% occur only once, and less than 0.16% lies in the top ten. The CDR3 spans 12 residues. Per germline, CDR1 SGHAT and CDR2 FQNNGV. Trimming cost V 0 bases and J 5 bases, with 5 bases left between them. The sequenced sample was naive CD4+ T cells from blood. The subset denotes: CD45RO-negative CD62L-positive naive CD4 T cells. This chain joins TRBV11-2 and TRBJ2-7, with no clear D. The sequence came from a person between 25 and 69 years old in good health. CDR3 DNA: TGTGCCAGCAGCTTAGATAATCACGAGCAGTACTTC. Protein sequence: CASSLDNHEQYF. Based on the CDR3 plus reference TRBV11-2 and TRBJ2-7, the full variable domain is EAGVAQSPRYKIIEKRQSVAFWCNPISGHATLYWYQQILGQGPKLLIQFQNNGVVDDSQLPKDRFSAERLKGVDSTLKIQPAKLEDSAVYLCASSLDNHEQYFGPGTRLTVT.